This T cell receptor (beta chain) comes out of a study of cytomegalovirus exposure and HLA in healthy donors. A single count supports this clone. Germline lookup yields CDR1 SGHVS and CDR2 FQNEAQ. V was trimmed by 1 base and J by 12 bases, leaving 21 bases between them. The CDR3 is made up of 15 amino acids. The primer mix had 60 Vbeta and 13 Jbeta primers. Generated by immunoSEQ multiplex PCR, the TCRdb table keeps only in-frame clones and is missing some. The sample holds 100,000 to 150,000 clones; approximately 74% are singletons and the top ten take roughly 7.3%. This TCR came from a male donor in good health and CMV-seronegative. The chain combines TRBV7-8 with TRBJ2-5; D may be TRBD1 (5 bases). The sample consisted of PBMCs. The CDR3 bases are TGTGCCAGCAGCTTAGGGACCCCAACAGGTCCTTCCGAGTACTTC. Translated, it gives CASSLGTPTGPSEYF.